These 9 T cell receptor beta chains came from one sample sequenced in a study of early T cells in non-severe SARS-CoV-2 infection. From the 5' RACE reads, TCRdb called clonotypes with MiXCR, one entry per CDR3 protein. The data hold around 80,000 distinct CDR3 sequences, with around 14% observed a single time. The sample was whole blood. Every receptor here comes from an adult who was a healthcare worker with PCR-confirmed SARS-CoV-2 infection or an uninfected control (not recorded which).

Many counts were recorded for this clonotype. The chain has TRBV20-1 and TRBJ2-3; 7 positions agree with TRBD2. This CDR3 is built from 15 residues. Unmatched junction bases numbered 8, after V lost 3 bases and J lost 2 bases. Looked up from germline, CDR1 is DFQATT and CDR2 is SNEGSKA (reference sequence). CDR3 sequence: CSASRGGSVTDTQYF. The CDR3 bases are TGCAGTGCTAGTAGGGGAGGGTCGGTCACAGATACGCAGTATTTT.

CDR3: CASSQTGYGYTF. CDR3 in DNA: TGTGCCAGCAGTCAGACAGGTTATGGCTACACCTTC. The chain combines TRBV28 with TRBJ1-2, with D tentatively TRBD1 (6 bases). Germline V gives CDR1 MDHEN, CDR2 SYDVKM. Trimming left V 5 bases short and J 5 bases short, with 9 bases between. This CDR3 is built from 12 residues.

This clonotype was observed at least ten times. The chain links TRBV7-9 to TRBJ1-4, with D perhaps matching TRBD1 (6 bases). The germline V gene has CDR1 SEHNR and CDR2 FQNEAQ (reference sequence). The CDR3 is 15 amino acids. Between the trimmed V and J ends, which lost 5 bases and 6 bases, there was a span of 16 bases. CDR3 in amino acids: CASSHSATGYEKLFF. The CDR3, as DNA: TGTGCCAGCAGCCACTCAGCCACAGGGTATGAAAAACTGTTTTTT.

The gene calls are TRBV4-1 and TRBJ2-7; D gene uncertain. Germline V gene sequence: CDR1 MGHRA, CDR2 YSYEKL. The CDR3 has 15 amino acids. Trimming took off 0 bases at V and 0 bases at J, with 9 bases between the two ends. In DNA form, the CDR3 reads TGCGCCAGCAGCCAAGAACGGACCCCCTCCTACGAGCAGTACTTC. It specifies CASSQERTPSYEQYF.

This clonotype occurred a few times. The J gene is TRBJ2-3, the V gene TRBV27; D is uncertain. V lost 5 bases to trimming and J lost 2 bases, with 11 bases between them. Per the germline V gene, CDR1 is MNHEY and CDR2 is SMNVEV (reference sequence). The CDR3 spans 14 residues. The CDR3 reads CASSPLTVTDTQYF. CDR3 DNA: TGTGCCAGCAGTCCCCTGACGGTCACAGATACGCAGTATTTT.

This clonotype was observed at least ten times. J is TRBJ1-2 and V is TRBV4-1; D gene ambiguous. CDR3 length: 14 residues. Germline V gene sequence: CDR1 MGHRA, CDR2 YSYEKL. V was trimmed by 1 base and J by 4 bases, leaving 10 bases between them. CDR3 sequence reads: CASSQVGRGYGYTF. For the CDR3, the DNA is TGCGCCAGCAGCCAAGTCGGCCGGGGCTATGGCTACACCTTC.

V is TRBV4-1 and J is TRBJ2-5; no clear D. The germline V gene has CDR1 MGHRA and CDR2 YSYEKL. V lost 1 base to trimming and J lost 4 bases, with 7 bases between them. This CDR3 comprises 13 residues. The DNA for the CDR3 is TGCGCCAGCAGCCAAGGGGTTCTAGAGACCCAGTACTTC. Translation: CASSQGVLETQYF.

This clonotype showed up just a few times. This rearrangement joins TRBV5-1 to TRBJ2-7, with a possible D match to TRBD1 (6 bases). CDR3 length equals 15 residues. Germline loops: CDR1 SGHRS, CDR2 YFSETQ. Trimming pared 6 bases from V and 0 bases from J, leaving 16 bases between. The CDR3 here is CASKSYYRDSYEQYF. DNA of the CDR3: TGCGCCAGCAAGAGTTATTACAGGGACTCCTACGAGCAGTACTTC.

This clonotype was counted between two and nine times. The gene calls are TRBV20-1 and TRBJ2-7; TRBD1 matches 7 bases. With V trimmed by 4 bases and J by 2 bases, 5 bases remained unmatched. The CDR3 sequence is 13 residues long. Germline V CDR1 and CDR2: DFQATT, SNEGSKA (reference sequence). The CDR3 spells CSATRQGTYEQYF. The CDR3 DNA reads as TGCAGTGCTACCCGACAGGGAACCTACGAGCAGTACTTC.